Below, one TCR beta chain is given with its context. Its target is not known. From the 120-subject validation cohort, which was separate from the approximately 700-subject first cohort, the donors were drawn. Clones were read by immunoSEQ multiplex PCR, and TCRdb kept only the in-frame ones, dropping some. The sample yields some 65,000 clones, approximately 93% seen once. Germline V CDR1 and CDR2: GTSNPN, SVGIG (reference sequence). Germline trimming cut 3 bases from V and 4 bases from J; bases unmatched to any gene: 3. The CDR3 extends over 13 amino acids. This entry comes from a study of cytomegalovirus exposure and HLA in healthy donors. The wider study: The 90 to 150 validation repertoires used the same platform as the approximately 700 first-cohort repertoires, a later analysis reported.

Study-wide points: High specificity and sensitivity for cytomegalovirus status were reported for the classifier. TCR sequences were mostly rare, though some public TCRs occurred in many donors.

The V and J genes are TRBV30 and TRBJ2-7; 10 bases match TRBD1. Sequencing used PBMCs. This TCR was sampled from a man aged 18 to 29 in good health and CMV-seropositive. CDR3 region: CAWRPGQGYEQYF. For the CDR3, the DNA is TGTGCCTGGAGGCCGGGACAGGGGTACGAGCAGTACTTC.